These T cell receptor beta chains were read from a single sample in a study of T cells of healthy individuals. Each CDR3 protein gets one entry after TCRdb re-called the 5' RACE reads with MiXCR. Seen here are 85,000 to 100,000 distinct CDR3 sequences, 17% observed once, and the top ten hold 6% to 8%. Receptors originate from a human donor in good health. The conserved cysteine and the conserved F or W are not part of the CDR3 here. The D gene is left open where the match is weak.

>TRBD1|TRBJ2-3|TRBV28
LSGHGTGRNTQY
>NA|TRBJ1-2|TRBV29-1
SVVRDYGYT
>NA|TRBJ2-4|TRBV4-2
ASSQDKPGRLN
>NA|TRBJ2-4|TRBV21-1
ASSTRLAGGRAVIQY
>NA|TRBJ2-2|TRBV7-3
ASSLRQTSSTGELF
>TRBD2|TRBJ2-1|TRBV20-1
SAPAAEAGGPGYNEQF
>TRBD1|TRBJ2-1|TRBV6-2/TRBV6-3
ASSYPPGQGHDEQF
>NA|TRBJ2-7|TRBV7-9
ASSSESHLYEQY
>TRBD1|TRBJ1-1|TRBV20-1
SARRTGLVYTEAF
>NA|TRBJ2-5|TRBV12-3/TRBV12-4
ASSPDSVIQETQY
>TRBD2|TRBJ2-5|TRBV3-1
ASSHATSGGEETQY
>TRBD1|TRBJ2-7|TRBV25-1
ASSVLRTGPTEQY
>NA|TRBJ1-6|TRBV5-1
ASSLDRAGNSPLH
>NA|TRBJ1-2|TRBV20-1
SASSPVGGLGGYT
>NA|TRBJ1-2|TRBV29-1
SVDRNYGYT
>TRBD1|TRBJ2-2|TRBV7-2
ASSWGQESTGELF
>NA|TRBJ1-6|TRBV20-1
SARDRIGHSPLH
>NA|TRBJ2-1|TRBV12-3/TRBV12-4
ASSITGSSYNEQF
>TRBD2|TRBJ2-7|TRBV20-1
SAPPGLAVYEQY
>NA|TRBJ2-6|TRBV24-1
ATSDPGRPGANVLT
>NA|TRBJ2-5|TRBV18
ASSPLGETQY
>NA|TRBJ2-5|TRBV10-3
AISDGVKETQY
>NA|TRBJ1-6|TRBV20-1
SASTAGLNSPLH
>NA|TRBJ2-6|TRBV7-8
ASSQSEGAISGANVLT
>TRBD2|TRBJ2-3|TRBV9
ASSSGLAVTDTQY
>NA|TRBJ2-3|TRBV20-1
SEGGGSTDTQY
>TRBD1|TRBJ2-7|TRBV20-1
SARVGQGAGEQY
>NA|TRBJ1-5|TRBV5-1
ASSLTVTGNGQPQH
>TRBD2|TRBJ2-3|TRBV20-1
SARGLSGRWTQY
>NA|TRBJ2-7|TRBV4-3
ASSQGPASYEQY
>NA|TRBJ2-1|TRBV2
ASRWERGYGDEQF
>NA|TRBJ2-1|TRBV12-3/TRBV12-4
ASTSELAGYNEQF
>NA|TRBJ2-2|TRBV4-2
ASSQRGVNTGELF
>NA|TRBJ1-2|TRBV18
ASSPGQRIYGYT
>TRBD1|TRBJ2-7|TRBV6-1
ASSVGQGSSYEQY
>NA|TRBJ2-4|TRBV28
ASRTTDLLAKNIQY
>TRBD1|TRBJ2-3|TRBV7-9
ASSLAPQGLRTDTQY
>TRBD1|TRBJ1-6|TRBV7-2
ASSPDRGNAH
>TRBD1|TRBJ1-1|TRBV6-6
ASRLGDSEAF